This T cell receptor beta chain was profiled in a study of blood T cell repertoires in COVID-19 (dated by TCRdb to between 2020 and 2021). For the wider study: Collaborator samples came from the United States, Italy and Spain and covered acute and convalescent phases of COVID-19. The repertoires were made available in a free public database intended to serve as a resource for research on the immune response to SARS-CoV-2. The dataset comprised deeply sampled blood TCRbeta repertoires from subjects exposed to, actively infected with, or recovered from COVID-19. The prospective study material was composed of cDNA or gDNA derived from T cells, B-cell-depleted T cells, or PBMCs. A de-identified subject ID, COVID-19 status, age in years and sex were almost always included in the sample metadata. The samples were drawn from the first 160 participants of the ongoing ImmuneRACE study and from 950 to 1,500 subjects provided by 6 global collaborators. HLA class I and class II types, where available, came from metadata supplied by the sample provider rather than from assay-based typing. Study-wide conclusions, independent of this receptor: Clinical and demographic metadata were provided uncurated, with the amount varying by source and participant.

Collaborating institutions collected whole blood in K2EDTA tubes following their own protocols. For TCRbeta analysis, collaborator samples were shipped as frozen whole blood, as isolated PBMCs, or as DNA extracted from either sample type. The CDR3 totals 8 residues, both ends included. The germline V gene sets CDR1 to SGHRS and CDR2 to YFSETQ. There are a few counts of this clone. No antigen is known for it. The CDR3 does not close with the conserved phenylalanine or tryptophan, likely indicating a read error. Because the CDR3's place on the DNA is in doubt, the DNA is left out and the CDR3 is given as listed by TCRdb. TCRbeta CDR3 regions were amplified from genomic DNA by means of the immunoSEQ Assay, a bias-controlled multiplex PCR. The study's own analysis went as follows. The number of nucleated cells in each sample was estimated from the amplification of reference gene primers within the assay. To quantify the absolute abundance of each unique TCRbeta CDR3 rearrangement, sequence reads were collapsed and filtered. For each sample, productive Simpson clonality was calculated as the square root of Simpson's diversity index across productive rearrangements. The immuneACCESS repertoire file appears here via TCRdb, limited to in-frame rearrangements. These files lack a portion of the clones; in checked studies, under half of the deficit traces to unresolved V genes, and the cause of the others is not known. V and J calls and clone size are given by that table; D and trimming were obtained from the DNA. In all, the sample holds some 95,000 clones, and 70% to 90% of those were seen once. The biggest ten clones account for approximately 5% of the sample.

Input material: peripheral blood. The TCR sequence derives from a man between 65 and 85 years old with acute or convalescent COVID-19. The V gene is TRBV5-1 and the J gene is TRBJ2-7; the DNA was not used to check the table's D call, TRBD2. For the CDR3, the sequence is CASSLTSG.